This T cell receptor beta chain was sequenced for a study of blood T cell repertoires in COVID-19. The overall study: Acute-phase and convalescent COVID-19 samples originated in the United States, Italy and Spain. Nucleic acid was either cDNA or gDNA, and it came from T cells, B-cell-depleted T cells, or PBMCs.

As processed by the authors: By means of reference gene primer amplification, nucleated cell counts were estimated. The protocol was immunoSEQ multiplex PCR, while the TCRdb copy is restricted to in-frame clones and leaves out a portion. Clonal size and the V and J genes are those of that table, whereas D and trimming came from the DNA. The repertoire holds approximately 100,000 clones, with around 85% as singletons. The length of the CDR3 is 15 residues. Germline assignment: CDR1 SGDLS and CDR2 YYNGEE. Trimming took 2 bases from V and 0 from J, leaving 9 bases between them. The chain uses TRBV9 and TRBJ2-1; TRBD1 might be the D (5 bases). Sequenced material: peripheral blood. This receptor was taken from a woman between 65 and 79 years old with active or convalescent COVID-19. CDR3 in amino acids: CASSVGRSSYNEQFF. The CDR3 DNA follows: TGTGCCAGCAGCGTGGGGCGGAGCTCCTACAATGAGCAGTTCTTC.